A selection of T cell receptor beta chains follows, all from one sample in a study of blood T cell repertoires in COVID-19. Some clones are missing from TCRdb's copy, which holds only in-frame ones; the method was immunoSEQ multiplex PCR. The table includes under 250,000 clones, 84% detected once. The specimen sequenced was peripheral blood. The receptor set was obtained from a human donor in a cohort sampled during active COVID-19. Both conserved end residues are part of each CDR3. A D gene is named only where the DNA matches it firmly. Clone size appears in some rows only: once, few, many, or a class for an expanded clone.

TRBV11-2	TRBD1	TRBJ1-4	NA	CASSLVGQGSEKLFF	TGTGCCAGCAGCTTAGTTGGACAGGGTAGTGAAAAACTGTTTTTT
TRBV14	NA	TRBJ2-7	NA	CASKSTGETYEQYF	TGTGCCAGCAAATCGACAGGAGAAACCTACGAGCAGTACTTC
TRBV30	NA	TRBJ1-1	NA	CAWSDRFTVNTEAFF	TGTGCCTGGAGTGACAGGTTCACCGTGAACACTGAAGCTTTCTTT
TRBV6-5	NA	TRBJ2-3	NA	CASSYWQGSTDTQYF	TGTGCCAGCAGTTACTGGCAGGGGAGCACAGATACGCAGTATTTT
TRBV6-9	TRBD2	TRBJ2-3	NA	CASALAGVSGTDTQYF	TGTGCCAGCGCGCTAGCGGGAGTTTCGGGAACAGATACGCAGTATTTT
TRBV11-2	TRBD1	TRBJ2-1	once	CASSLDGRGQVNEQFF	TGTGCCAGCAGCTTAGATGGTAGGGGGCAAGTCAATGAGCAGTTCTTC
TRBV27	TRBD1	TRBJ2-3	NA	CASSGQGPDTQYF	TGTGCCAGCAGTGGACAGGGTCCCGATACGCAGTATTTT
TRBV5-6	TRBD1	TRBJ1-1	NA	CASSLEPTGQRTEAFF	TGTGCCAGCAGCTTGGAGCCGACAGGGCAACGCACTGAAGCTTTCTTT
TRBV28	NA	TRBJ2-1	NA	CASSRGRDEQFF	TGTGCCAGCAGCAGGGGTAGGGATGAGCAGTTCTTC
TRBV28	NA	TRBJ1-3	NA	CASSPQGDSGNTIYF	TGTGCCAGCAGTCCACAGGGAGATTCTGGAAACACCATATATTTT
TRBV6-4	TRBD1	TRBJ1-1	NA	CASSEIAGGYTEAFF	TGTGCCAGCAGTGAGATAGCAGGGGGCTACACTGAAGCTTTCTTT
TRBV27	TRBD2	TRBJ2-7	NA	CASRIAGGPHEQYF	TGTGCCAGCAGAATAGCGGGAGGGCCCCACGAGCAGTACTTC
TRBV24-1	TRBD1	TRBJ2-7	NA	CATSDPGTGNLYEQYF	TGTGCCACCAGTGATCCCGGGACAGGAAACCTCTACGAGCAGTACTTC
TRBV28	NA	TRBJ2-7	NA	CASSPPGDRRGRLYEQYF	TGTGCCAGCAGTCCACCCGGGGACCGGCGGGGGCGCCTTTACGAGCAGTACTTC
TRBV21-1	NA	TRBJ2-6	NA	CASRGAYSGANVLTF	TGTGCCAGCCGGGGGGCTTACTCTGGGGCCAACGTCCTGACTTTC